This T cell receptor beta chain appears in the sequencing data of a study of human T cells and chemical hapten exposure. Overall study results and limits: After DPC sensitization, TCRs above 1 in 1000 frequency showed no change.

As originally analysed: Counting gave a median of 95,638 TCRs per sample, with values ranging from roughly 20,000 to 750,000. TCRdb reprocessed the RACE reads with MiXCR, giving one entry per CDR3 protein. What appears here as the V and J calls and clone size reflects TCRdb's work, not the paper's. The repertoire holds 120,000 or so distinct CDR3 sequences, with around 10% as singletons. This clonotype was seen ten or more times. Its antigen is undetermined. As to time point: patch test 3, about 24 weeks after DPC sensitization. Treatment specified: therapeutic diphenylcyclopropenone sensitization with weekly scalp DPC. Each patch-test visit's blood sample preceded patch application. The CDR3 has 16 amino acids. Germline CDR1 SGDLS, CDR2 YYNGEE. After removal of 3 bases from V and 0 bases from J, the junction contained 5 bases not matched to a gene.

This receptor was obtained from a woman between 50 and 59 years old with alopecia areata. Some clones in this sample may be carry-over from other donors' samples. The V gene is TRBV9, the J gene TRBJ1-4, with 7 positions matching TRBD1. The source was whole blood, collected in connection with sensitization to the hapten diphenylcyclopropenone (DPC). The CDR3 DNA is TGTGCCAGCAGCGGAGGGACAGCTGCAACTAATGAAAAACTGTTTTTT. As protein: CASSGGTAATNEKLFF.